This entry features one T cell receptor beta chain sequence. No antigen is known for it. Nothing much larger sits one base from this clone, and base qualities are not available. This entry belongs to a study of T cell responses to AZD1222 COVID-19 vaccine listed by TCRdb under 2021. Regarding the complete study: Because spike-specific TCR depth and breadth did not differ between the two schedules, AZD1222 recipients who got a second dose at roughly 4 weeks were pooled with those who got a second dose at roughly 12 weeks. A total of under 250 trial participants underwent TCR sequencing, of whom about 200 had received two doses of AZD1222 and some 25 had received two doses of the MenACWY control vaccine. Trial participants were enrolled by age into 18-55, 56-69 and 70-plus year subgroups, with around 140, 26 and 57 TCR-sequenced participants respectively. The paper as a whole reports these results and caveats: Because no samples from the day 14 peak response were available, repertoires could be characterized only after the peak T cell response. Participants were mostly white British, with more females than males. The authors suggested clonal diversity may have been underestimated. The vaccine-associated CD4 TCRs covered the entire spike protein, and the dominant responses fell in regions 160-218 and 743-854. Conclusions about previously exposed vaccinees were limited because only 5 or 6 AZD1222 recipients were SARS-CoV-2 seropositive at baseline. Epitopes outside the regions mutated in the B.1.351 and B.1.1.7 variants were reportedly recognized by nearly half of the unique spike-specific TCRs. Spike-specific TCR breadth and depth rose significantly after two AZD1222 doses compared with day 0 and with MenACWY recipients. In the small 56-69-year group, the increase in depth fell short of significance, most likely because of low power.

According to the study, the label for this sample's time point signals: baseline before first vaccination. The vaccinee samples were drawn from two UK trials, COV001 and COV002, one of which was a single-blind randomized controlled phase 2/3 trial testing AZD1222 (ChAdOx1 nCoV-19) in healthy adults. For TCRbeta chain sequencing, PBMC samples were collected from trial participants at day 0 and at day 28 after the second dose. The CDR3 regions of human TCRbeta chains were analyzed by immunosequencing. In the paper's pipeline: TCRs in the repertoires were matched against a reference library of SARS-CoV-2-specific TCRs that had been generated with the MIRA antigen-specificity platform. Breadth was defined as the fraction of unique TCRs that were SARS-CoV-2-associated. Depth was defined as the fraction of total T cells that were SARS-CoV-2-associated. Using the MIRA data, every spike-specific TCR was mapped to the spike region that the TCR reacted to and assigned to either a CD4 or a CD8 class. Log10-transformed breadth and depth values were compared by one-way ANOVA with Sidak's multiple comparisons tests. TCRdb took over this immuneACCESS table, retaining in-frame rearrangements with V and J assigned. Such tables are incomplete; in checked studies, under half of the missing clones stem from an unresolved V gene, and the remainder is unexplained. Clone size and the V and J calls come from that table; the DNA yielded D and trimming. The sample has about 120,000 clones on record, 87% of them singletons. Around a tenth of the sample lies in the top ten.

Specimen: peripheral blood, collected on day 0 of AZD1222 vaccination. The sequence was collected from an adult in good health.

In nucleotides, the sequence is TGCGCCAGCAGCTTGCAGGGGGGGGGAAGAACTGAAGCTTTCTTT. This gives the protein CASSLQGGGRTEAFF. Rearrangement joined TRBV4-1 to TRBJ1-1; TRBD1 lines up with 7 middle nucleotides. The germline V gene specifies MGHRA as CDR1 and YSYEKL as CDR2. The CDR3 spans 15 residues, from the cysteine through the phenylalanine. Only the CDR3 portion is preserved as DNA: 45 bases, with reading frame beginning at the first base. The V end gives up 5 bases and the J end 5 bases, leaving 11 bases in the junction not matched to a gene.